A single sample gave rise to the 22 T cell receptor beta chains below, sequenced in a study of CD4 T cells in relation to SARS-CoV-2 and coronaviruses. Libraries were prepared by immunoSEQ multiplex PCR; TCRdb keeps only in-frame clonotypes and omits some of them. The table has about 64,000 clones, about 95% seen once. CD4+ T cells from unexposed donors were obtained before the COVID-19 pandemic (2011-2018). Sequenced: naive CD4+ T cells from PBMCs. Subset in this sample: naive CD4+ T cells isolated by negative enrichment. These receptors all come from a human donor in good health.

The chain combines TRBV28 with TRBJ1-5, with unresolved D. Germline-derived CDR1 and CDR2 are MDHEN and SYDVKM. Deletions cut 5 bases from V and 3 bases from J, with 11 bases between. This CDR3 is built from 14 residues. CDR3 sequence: CASSPGQYNQPQHF. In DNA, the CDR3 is TGTGCCAGCAGTCCCGGTCAATACAATCAGCCCCAGCATTTT.

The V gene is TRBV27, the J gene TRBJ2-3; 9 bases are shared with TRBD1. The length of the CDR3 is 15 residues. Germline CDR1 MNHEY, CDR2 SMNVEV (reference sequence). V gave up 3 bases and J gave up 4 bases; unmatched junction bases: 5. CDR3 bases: TGTGCCAGCAGTTTTGGGGACAGGGTCGCAGATACGCAGTATTTT. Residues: CASSFGDRVADTQYF.

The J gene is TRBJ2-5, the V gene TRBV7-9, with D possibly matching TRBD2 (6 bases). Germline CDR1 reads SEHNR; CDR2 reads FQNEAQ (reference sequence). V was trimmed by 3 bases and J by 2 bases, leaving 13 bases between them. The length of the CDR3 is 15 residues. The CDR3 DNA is TGTGCCAGCAGCTTCTTTCTAGCGACTCAAGAGACCCAGTACTTC. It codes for CASSFFLATQETQYF.

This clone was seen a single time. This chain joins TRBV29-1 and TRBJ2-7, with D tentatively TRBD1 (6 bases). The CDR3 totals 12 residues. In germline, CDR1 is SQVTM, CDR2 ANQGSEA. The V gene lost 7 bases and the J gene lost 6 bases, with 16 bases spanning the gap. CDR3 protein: CSAGNRVSEQYF. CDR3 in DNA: TGCAGCGCTGGGAACAGGGTATCCGAGCAGTACTTC.

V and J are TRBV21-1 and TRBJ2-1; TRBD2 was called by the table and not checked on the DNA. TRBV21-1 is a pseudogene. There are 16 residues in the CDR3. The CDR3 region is CASSKIAGGPHNEQFF. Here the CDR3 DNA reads TGTGCCAGCAGCAAGATAGCGGGAGGGCCACACAATGAGCAGTTCTTC.

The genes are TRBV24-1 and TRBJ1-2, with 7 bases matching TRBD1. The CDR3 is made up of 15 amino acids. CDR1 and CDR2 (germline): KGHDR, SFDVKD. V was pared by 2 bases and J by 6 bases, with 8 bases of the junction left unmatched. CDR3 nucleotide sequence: TGTGCCACCAGTGATTCCCCACAGGGGTACGATGGCTACACCTTC. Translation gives CATSDSPQGYDGYTF.

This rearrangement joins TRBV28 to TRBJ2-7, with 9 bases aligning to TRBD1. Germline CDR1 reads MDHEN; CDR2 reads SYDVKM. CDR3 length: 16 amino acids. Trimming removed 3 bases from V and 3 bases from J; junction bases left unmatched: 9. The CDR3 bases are TGTGCCAGCAGTTTCGGGTCCGGGACAGGGTACTACGAGCAGTACTTC. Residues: CASSFGSGTGYYEQYF. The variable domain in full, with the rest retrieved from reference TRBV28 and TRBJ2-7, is DVKVTQSSRYLVKRTGEKVFLECVQDMDHENMFWYRQDPGLGLRLIYFSYDVKMKEKGDIPEGYSVSREKKERFSLILESASTNQTSMYLCASSFGSGTGYYEQYFGPGTRLTVT.

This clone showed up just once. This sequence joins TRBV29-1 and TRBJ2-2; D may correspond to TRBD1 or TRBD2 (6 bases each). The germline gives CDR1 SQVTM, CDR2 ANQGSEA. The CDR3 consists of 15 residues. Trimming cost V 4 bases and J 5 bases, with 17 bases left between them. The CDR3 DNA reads TGCAGCGTTGGGGGGGCCAGAGGAGGGACCGGGGAGCTGTTTTTT. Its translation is CSVGGARGGTGELFF.

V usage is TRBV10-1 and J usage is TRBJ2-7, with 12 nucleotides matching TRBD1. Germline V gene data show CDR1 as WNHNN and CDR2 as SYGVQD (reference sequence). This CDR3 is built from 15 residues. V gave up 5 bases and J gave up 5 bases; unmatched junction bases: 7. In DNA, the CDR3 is TGCGCCAGCAGTACCCCGGGACAGGGGGCTAACGAGCAGTACTTC. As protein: CASSTPGQGANEQYF.

In nucleotides, the CDR3 is TGTGCCAGCAGTTCAGGTGGGGTAGCAGGAAACACCATATATTTT. It encodes CASSSGGVAGNTIYF. The chain joins TRBV28 to TRBJ1-3; D unclear. CDR3 length: 15 amino acids. V dropped 4 bases and J dropped 4 bases, with 14 bases sitting between them. Germline V gives CDR1 MDHEN, CDR2 SYDVKM.

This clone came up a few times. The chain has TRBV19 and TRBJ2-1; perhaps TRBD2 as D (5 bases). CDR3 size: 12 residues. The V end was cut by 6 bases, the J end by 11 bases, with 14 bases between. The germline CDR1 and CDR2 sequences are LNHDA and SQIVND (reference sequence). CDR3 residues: CASSDSAPKQFF. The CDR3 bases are TGTGCCAGTAGCGATAGCGCCCCAAAGCAGTTCTTC.

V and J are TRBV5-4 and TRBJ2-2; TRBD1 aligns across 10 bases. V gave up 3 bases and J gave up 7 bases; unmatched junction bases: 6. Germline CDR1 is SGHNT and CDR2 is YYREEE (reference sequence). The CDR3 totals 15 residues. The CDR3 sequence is CASSSDRGSFGELFF. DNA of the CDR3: TGTGCCAGCAGCTCGGACAGGGGGAGCTTCGGGGAGCTGTTTTTT.

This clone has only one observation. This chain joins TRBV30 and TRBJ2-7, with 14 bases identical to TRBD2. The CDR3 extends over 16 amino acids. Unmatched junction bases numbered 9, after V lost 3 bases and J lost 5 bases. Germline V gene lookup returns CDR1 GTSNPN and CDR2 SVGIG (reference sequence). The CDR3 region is CAWSSAGLAGGDEQYF. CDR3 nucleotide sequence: TGTGCCTGGAGCTCAGCCGGACTAGCGGGAGGAGACGAGCAGTACTTC.

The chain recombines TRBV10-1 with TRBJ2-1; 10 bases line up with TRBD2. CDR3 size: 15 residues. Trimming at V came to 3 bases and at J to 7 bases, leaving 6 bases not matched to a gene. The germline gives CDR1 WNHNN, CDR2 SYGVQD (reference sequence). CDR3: CASSDLGLAANEQFF. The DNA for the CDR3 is TGCGCCAGCAGTGACTTAGGACTAGCGGCAAATGAGCAGTTCTTC.

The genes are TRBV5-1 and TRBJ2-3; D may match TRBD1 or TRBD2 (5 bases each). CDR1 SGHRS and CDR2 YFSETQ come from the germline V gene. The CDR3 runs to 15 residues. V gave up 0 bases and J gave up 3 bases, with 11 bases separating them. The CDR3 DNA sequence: TGCGCCAGCAGCTTGGCGGGATGGGGGACAGATACGCAGTATTTT. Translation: CASSLAGWGTDTQYF.

The DNA for the CDR3 is TGTGCCAGCTCCCCGGCGGCCAAGGCGGAGGAGCAGTACTTC. Amino acids: CASSPAAKAEEQYF. The chain carries TRBV18 and TRBJ2-7; D call uncertain. The CDR3 sequence is 14 residues long. The germline V and J ends were trimmed by 6 bases and 7 bases, with 19 bases remaining between them. Germline V gene lookup returns CDR1 KGHSH and CDR2 LQKENI.

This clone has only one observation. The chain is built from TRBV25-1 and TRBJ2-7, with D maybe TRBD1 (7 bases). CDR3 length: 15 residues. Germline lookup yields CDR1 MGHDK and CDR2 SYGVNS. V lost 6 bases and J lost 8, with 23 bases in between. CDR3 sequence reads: CASREGQRVYAQQYF. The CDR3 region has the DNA TGTGCCAGCAGGGAGGGACAGAGGGTCTACGCTCAGCAGTACTTC.

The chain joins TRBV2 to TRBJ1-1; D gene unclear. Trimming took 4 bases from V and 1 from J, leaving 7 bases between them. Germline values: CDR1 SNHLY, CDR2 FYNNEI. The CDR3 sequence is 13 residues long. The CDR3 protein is CASSGVRNTEAFF. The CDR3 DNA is TGTGCCAGCAGTGGCGTTAGGAACACTGAAGCTTTCTTT. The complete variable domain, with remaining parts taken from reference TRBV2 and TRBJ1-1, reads EPEVTQTPSHQVTQMGQEVILRCVPISNHLYFYWYRQILGQKVEFLVSFYNNEISEKSEIFDDQFSVERPDGSNFTLKIRSTKLEDSAMYFCASSGVRNTEAFFGQGTRLTVV.

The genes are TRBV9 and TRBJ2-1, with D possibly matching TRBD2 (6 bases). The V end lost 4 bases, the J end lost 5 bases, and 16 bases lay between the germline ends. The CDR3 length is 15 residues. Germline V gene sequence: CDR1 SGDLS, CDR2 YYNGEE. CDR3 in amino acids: CASSSGRAGHNEQFF. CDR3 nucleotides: TGTGCCAGCAGCTCAGGCCGGGCGGGGCACAATGAGCAGTTCTTC. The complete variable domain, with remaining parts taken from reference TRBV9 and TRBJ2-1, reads DSGVTQTPKHLITATGQRVTLRCSPRSGDLSVYWYQQSLDQGLQFLIQYYNGEERAKGNILERFSAQQFPDLHSELNLSSLELGDSALYFCASSSGRAGHNEQFFGPGTRLTVL.

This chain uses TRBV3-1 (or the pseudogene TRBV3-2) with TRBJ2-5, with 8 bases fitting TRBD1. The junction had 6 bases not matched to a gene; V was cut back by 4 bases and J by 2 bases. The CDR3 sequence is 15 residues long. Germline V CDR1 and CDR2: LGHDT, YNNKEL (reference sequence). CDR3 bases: TGTGCCAGCAGCCTCTATTGGACAGGGCAAGAGACCCAGTACTTC. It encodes CASSLYWTGQETQYF.

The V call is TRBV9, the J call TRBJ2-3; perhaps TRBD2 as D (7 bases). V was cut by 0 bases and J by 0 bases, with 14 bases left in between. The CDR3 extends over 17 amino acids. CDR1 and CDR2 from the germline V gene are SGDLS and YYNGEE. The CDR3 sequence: CASSVAGASGSTDTQYF. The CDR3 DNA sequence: TGTGCCAGCAGCGTAGCGGGGGCTAGCGGTAGCACAGATACGCAGTATTTT.

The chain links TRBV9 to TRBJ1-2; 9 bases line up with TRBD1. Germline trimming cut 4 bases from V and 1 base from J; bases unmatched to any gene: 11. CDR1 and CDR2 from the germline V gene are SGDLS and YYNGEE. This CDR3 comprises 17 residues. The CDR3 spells CASSPLPGQGHNYGYTF. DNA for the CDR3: TGTGCCAGCAGCCCCCTTCCGGGACAGGGCCATAACTATGGCTACACCTTC.